Detailed here is one T cell receptor (beta chain). V was shortened by 1 base and J by 5 bases, with 14 bases between the two germline ends. This CDR3 comprises 15 residues. Germline V gene data show CDR1 as SGHVS and CDR2 as FNYEAQ. This specimen belongs to a study of cytomegalovirus exposure and HLA in healthy donors. Across the whole study: A prior study identified some 100 million unique TCR beta sequences from 190 million or so T cells.

The primer mix had 60 Vbeta and 13 Jbeta primers. The repertoire was sequenced with immunoSEQ multiplex PCR; TCRdb's copy has only in-frame clones and lacks some. Seen here are almost 200,000 clones, roughly 83% observed once, and the top ten hold approximately 0.36%. This receptor was identified in a male donor in good health and CMV-seropositive. Input material: PBMCs. The genes are TRBV7-6 and TRBJ1-1, with a weak D call TRBD1 (5 bases). CDR3 nucleotides: TGTGCCAGCAGCTTAGTCGGGGGAGAGTGGACTGAAGCTTTCTTT. Translating gives CASSLVGGEWTEAFF.